Each of the 6 T cell receptor beta chains below was sequenced from the same sample in a study of blood T cells in healthy people across ages. PCR was performed a second time for about 7 to 11 cycles using a sample-barcoded 5' primer and a J-beta primer mix. TCRdb independently ran MiXCR on the 5' RACE reads; one entry per CDR3 protein. The table has some 710,000 distinct CDR3 sequences, approximately 22% seen once. The source material was blood. The origin of the receptors is a man aged 70 or older in good health.

This clonotype was counted a single time. This chain uses TRBV12-3 or TRBV12-4 with TRBJ1-5; maybe TRBD1 (6 bases). V was pared by 8 bases and J by 3 bases, with 17 bases between. This CDR3 contains 15 residues. The chain's CDR3 is CASGGQLSNNQPQHF. CDR3 nucleotide sequence: TGTGCCAGCGGCGGACAGCTATCTAACAATCAGCCCCAGCATTTT.

The chain recombines TRBV11-2 with TRBJ1-6, with a weak D call TRBD1 (6 bases). CDR3 length equals 21 residues. The germline V and J ends were trimmed by 8 bases and 2 bases, with 31 bases remaining between them. Germline V CDR1 and CDR2: SGHAT, FQNNGV. The CDR3 sequence is CASLVTTAQGPPSPYNSPLHF. In DNA form, the CDR3 reads TGTGCCAGCCTAGTAACCACGGCGCAGGGGCCTCCAAGTCCCTATAATTCACCCCTCCACTTT.

The chain uses TRBV12-3 or TRBV12-4 and TRBJ1-1, with D unclear. The germline V and J ends were trimmed by 6 bases and 4 bases, with 15 bases remaining between them. This CDR3 contains 14 residues. The CDR3 is CASSPVGWFTEAFF. The CDR3, as DNA: TGTGCCAGCAGCCCGGTGGGGTGGTTCACTGAAGCTTTCTTT.

The chain recombines TRBV20-1 with TRBJ1-5; 7 nucleotides align to TRBD1. Germline values: CDR1 DFQATT, CDR2 SNEGSKA (reference sequence). This CDR3 spans 14 amino acids. V lost 3 bases and J lost 2; bases outside the gene matches: 4. The CDR3 here is CSARDRLGNQPQHF. The CDR3 DNA follows: TGCAGTGCTAGGGACAGGCTCGGCAATCAGCCCCAGCATTTT.

The table lists this clonotype with a count of one. In DNA form, the CDR3 reads TGTGCCACCAGCAGATCCGGGCCCTCCGGGGGAGAAAAACTGTTTTTT. Translated, it gives CATSRSGPSGGEKLFF. The chain has TRBV15 and TRBJ1-4; a weak D match, TRBD1 (5 bases). The germline gives CDR1 LNHNV, CDR2 YYDKDF (reference sequence). Trimming pared 2 bases from V and 8 bases from J, leaving 18 bases between. CDR3 length: 16 residues.

This rearrangement joins TRBV20-1 to TRBJ1-4, with 7 bases identical to TRBD1. Germline V gene data show CDR1 as DFQATT and CDR2 as SNEGSKA (reference sequence). V lost 1 base and J lost 2; bases outside the gene matches: 7. The CDR3 loop spans 16 amino acids. CDR3 region: CSARGAQGVTNEKLFF. In DNA, the CDR3 is TGCAGTGCTAGAGGAGCCCAGGGGGTGACTAATGAAAAACTGTTTTTT.